This is a list of T cell receptor beta chains from one sample in a study of control samples from healthy donors and cancer patients. Measured with immunoSEQ multiplex PCR; TCRdb has only the in-frame clones, and not every one. The sample lists about 180,000 clones; 90% were seen once. Sequenced material: blood. The receptors come from a woman aged 50 to 60 in good health. The CDR3 runs from the conserved cysteine through the conserved F or W. A D gene is named only where the DNA matches it firmly. Size is omitted from some rows. Given values are once, few, many or a class for expanded clones.

>TRBJ1-1|TRBV20-1|-|TRBD1
CSALDRGAFF
TGCAGTGCACTTGACAGGGGAGCTTTCTTT
>TRBJ1-2|TRBV15|few|-
CATSSVSRTARSTF
TGTGCCACCAGCAGCGTTAGCCGGACGGCGCGCAGTACCTTC
>TRBJ1-3|TRBV28|-|-
CASSPPTGIGGNTIYF
TGTGCCAGCAGCCCACCCACAGGGATCGGGGGAAACACCATATATTTT
>TRBJ2-5|TRBV6-2/TRBV6-3|once|TRBD2
CASSYGLAGPQETQYF
TGTGCCAGCAGTTACGGGCTAGCGGGACCACAAGAGACCCAGTACTTC
>TRBJ1-1|TRBV29-1|-|-
CSVEALEATEAFF
TGCAGCGTTGAGGCCCTGGAAGCGACTGAAGCTTTCTTT
>TRBJ2-3|TRBV18|-|TRBD1
CASSTDRVGTDTQYF
TGTGCCAGCTCAACCGACAGGGTGGGCACAGATACGCAGTATTTT
>TRBJ1-5|TRBV29-1|-|TRBD1
CSVETGGNQPQHF
TGCAGCGTTGAAACAGGGGGCAATCAGCCCCAGCATTTT
>TRBJ1-1|TRBV7-9|-|-
CASSPGVGTEAFF
TGTGCCAGCAGCCCAGGGGTGGGCACTGAAGCTTTCTTT
>TRBJ2-1|TRBV10-3|-|-
CAISEGQRNGDSYNEQFF
TGTGCCATCAGTGAGGGACAGAGGAACGGGGATAGCTACAATGAGCAGTTCTTC
>TRBJ2-5|TRBV28|-|TRBD2
CASRRLAVVGTQYF
TGTGCCAGCAGAAGACTAGCGGTGGTGGGGACCCAGTACTTC
>TRBJ2-2|TRBV5-1|-|-
CASSFIDRTGELFF
TGCGCCAGCAGCTTTATCGACAGGACCGGGGAGCTGTTTTTT
>TRBJ2-2|TRBV19|-|TRBD2
CATRVAGGGTGELFF
TGTGCCACCCGGGTAGCGGGAGGAGGAACCGGGGAGCTGTTTTTT
>TRBJ1-5|TRBV5-6|-|-
CASSLAGGPQHF
TGTGCCAGCAGCTTGGCCGGAGGGCCCCAGCATTTT
>TRBJ1-5|TRBV2|few|-
CASSEAQGLVQPQHF
TGTGCCAGCAGTGAGGCACAGGGACTAGTTCAGCCCCAGCATTTT
>TRBJ2-1|TRBV28|-|-
CATRRGNEQFF
TGTGCCACCCGACGGGGCAATGAGCAGTTCTTC
>TRBJ2-5|TRBV7-9|-|-
CASSPGLQETQYF
TGTGCCAGCAGCCCCGGCCTACAAGAGACCCAGTACTTC
>TRBJ2-4|TRBV3-1/TRBV3-2|-|TRBD1
CASSDENRGNIQYF
TGTGCCAGCAGCGACGAGAACAGGGGTAACATTCAGTACTTC
>TRBJ2-1|TRBV7-2|-|TRBD2
CASSLVSGIGYNEQFF
TGTGCCAGCAGCTTAGTTAGCGGGATCGGCTACAATGAGCAGTTCTTC
>TRBJ2-5|TRBV28|-|TRBD2
CASSLSALAGETQYF
TGTGCCAGCAGTTTATCCGCCCTAGCGGGAGAGACCCAGTACTTC
>TRBJ1-1|TRBV4-2|-|-
CASSQTGVAFF
TGTGCCAGCAGTCAGACAGGTGTGGCTTTCTTT
>TRBJ2-3|TRBV3-1/TRBV3-2|-|-
CASSPNSRDTQYF
TGTGCCAGCAGCCCCAACTCTCGAGATACGCAGTATTTT
>TRBJ1-2|TRBV30|-|-
CAWSGGGRSSNYGYTF
TGTGCCTGGAGTGGGGGGGGTAGGTCATCTAACTATGGCTACACCTTC
>TRBJ2-4|TRBV15|-|-
CATTNRDGKNIQYF
TGTGCCACCACCAACCGGGACGGTAAAAACATTCAGTACTTC
>TRBJ2-7|TRBV19|-|TRBD2
CASSSTSGASYEQYF
TGTGCCAGTAGTTCGACTAGCGGGGCCTCCTACGAGCAGTACTTC
>TRBJ1-5|TRBV7-7|-|-
CASSLPDAYVGQPQHF
TGTGCTAGCAGCTTACCAGATGCTTACGTGGGACAGCCCCAGCATTTT
>TRBJ1-3|TRBV9|few|-
CASSYGYSGNTIYF
TGTGCCAGCTCGTACGGATACTCTGGAAACACCATATATTTT
>TRBJ1-5|TRBV21-1|-|-
CASSCAISRSNQPQHF
TGTGCCAGCAGTTGCGCCATAAGTAGAAGCAATCAGCCCCAGCATTTT
>TRBJ2-7|TRBV5-6|-|-
CASSLAPRALTVREQYF
TGTGCCAGCAGCTTGGCCCCCCGAGCCCTCACGGTCCGCGAGCAGTACTTC
>TRBJ1-2|TRBV4-3|-|-
CASSQEIGASLDGYTF
TGCGCCAGCAGCCAAGAAATAGGCGCGTCGCTTGATGGCTACACCTTC
>TRBJ2-1|TRBV6-6|-|TRBD2
CASRPGRGGNEQFF
TGTGCCAGCAGGCCCGGGCGGGGGGGGAATGAGCAGTTCTTC
>TRBJ1-5|TRBV6-2/TRBV6-3|few|-
CASSYPVGNQPQHF
TGTGCCAGCAGTTACCCGGTGGGCAATCAGCCCCAGCATTTT
>TRBJ2-2|TRBV19|-|-
CASNTGLTGELFF
TGTGCCAGTAATACAGGTTTGACCGGGGAGCTGTTTTTT
>TRBJ2-3|TRBV24-1|once|TRBD2
CATTGLAGPTQYF
TGTGCCACCACCGGACTAGCCGGGCCTACGCAGTATTTT
>TRBJ1-4|TRBV3-1/TRBV3-2|-|TRBD1
CASRDRGREKLFF
TGTGCCAGCAGGGACAGGGGACGGGAAAAACTGTTTTTT
>TRBJ2-4|TRBV9|-|-
CASSVTGTGDIQYF
TGTGCCAGCAGCGTTACCGGGACTGGGGACATTCAGTACTTC
>TRBJ2-7|TRBV9|few|-
CASSAGDGFGEQYF
TGTGCCAGCAGCGCCGGGGACGGCTTCGGTGAGCAGTACTTC
>TRBJ1-2|TRBV7-9|-|-
CASSLSEVSNYGYTF
TGTGCCAGCAGCTTATCTGAGGTATCCAACTATGGCTACACCTTC
>TRBJ2-5|TRBV24-1|-|TRBD1
CATSDLGTGVQETQYF
TGTGCCACCAGTGATTTGGGTACAGGGGTCCAAGAGACCCAGTACTTC
>TRBJ2-4|TRBV7-8|-|-
CASRGLGIQYF
TGTGCCAGCAGGGGGCTTGGCATTCAGTACTTC
>TRBJ1-1|TRBV19|-|-
CASTRGGQGTEAFF
TGTGCCAGTACCCGGGGGGGGCAAGGCACTGAAGCTTTCTTT
>TRBJ1-1|TRBV20-1|-|-
CSARGRGTFF
TGCAGTGCTAGAGGGAGGGGAACTTTCTTT
>TRBJ1-5|TRBV5-6|-|-
CASSLQGNQPQHF
TGTGCCAGCAGCTTGCAAGGGAATCAGCCCCAGCATTTT
>TRBJ2-7|TRBV2|-|-
CASNLALQAYEQYF
TGTGCCAGCAACCTAGCGTTACAAGCCTACGAGCAGTACTTC
>TRBJ1-2|TRBV5-4|-|TRBD1
CASSLEGTGSNYGYTF
TGTGCCAGCAGCTTGGAAGGGACAGGGTCCAACTATGGCTACACCTTC
>TRBJ1-5|TRBV18|-|-
CASHDRSNQPQHF
TGTGCCAGCCACGACAGGAGCAATCAGCCCCAGCATTTT
>TRBJ2-1|TRBV5-4|-|-
CATASENSYNEQFF
TGTGCCACAGCAAGTGAGAACTCCTACAATGAGCAGTTCTTC
>TRBJ2-2|TRBV9|-|-
CASSVASHPGGELFF
TGTGCCAGCAGCGTAGCGTCGCACCCCGGCGGGGAGCTGTTTTTT
>TRBJ1-1|TRBV30|-|-
CATQKSTSWNTEAFF
TGTGCCACGCAGAAATCCACATCGTGGAACACTGAAGCTTTCTTT
>TRBJ1-6|TRBV19|-|TRBD1
CARDRNSPLHF
TGTGCCAGGGACAGGAATTCACCCCTCCACTTT
>TRBJ2-7|TRBV7-9|-|TRBD2
CASSWTSGSGFEQYF
TGTGCCAGCAGCTGGACTAGCGGGAGCGGATTCGAGCAGTACTTC
>TRBJ2-1|TRBV11-2|few|-
CASRPPGSEQFF
TGTGCCAGCAGGCCCCCTGGGAGTGAGCAGTTCTTC
>TRBJ1-6|TRBV4-3|-|TRBD1
CASSQSRGTGNPGRNSPLHF
TGCGCCAGCAGCCAAAGCCGGGGGACAGGGAATCCGGGACGTAATTCACCCCTCCACTTT
>TRBJ1-2|TRBV30|once|-
CAWSGTNRDYGYTF
TGTGCCTGGAGTGGGACGAATCGGGACTATGGCTACACCTTC